This T cell receptor beta chain was profiled in a study listed by TCRdb under 2016. The cysteine opens and the phenylalanine closes a CDR3 of 16 amino acids. The read is trimmed to its CDR3 DNA, 48 bases read in frame from base 1. Per the germline V gene, SGHVS is the CDR1 and FNYEAQ is the CDR2. For this chain, trimming is 1 base at the V end and 0 bases at the J end, and the number of junction bases without a gene match is 3. Libraries were prepared through RT-PCR. The instrument given in TCRdb is Illumina MiSeq. Starting from the raw public reads, TCRdb applied fastp trimming at Q25, assembled clones with MiXCR and retained in-frame beta chains. Each entry merges the rows of one CDR3 protein and shows their most common DNA and genes. Recorded for this sample are 650,000 to 800,000 distinct CDR3 sequences; around 14% of them occurred a single time. Clones ranked in the top ten supply about 3.6% of the sample.

As for this clonotype: What antigen it recognizes has not been identified. No qualities accompany the bases; no much larger clone lies one base away.

Sequences were obtained from memory CD4+ T cells from blood. The clonotype comes from a female donor in good health, serving as a healthy control. The chain is assembled from TRBV7-6 and TRBJ1-5; 7 nucleotides in the junction match TRBD1. The base sequence is TGTGCCAGCAGCTTAGGTACAGGGGCTAGCAATCAGCCCCAGCATTTT. Its protein product is CASSLGTGASNQPQHF.